This T cell receptor (beta chain) was recorded in a study of blood T cell repertoires in COVID-19. Study at large: T cells, B-cell-depleted T cells, or PBMCs provided the cDNA or gDNA that served as material.

J was trimmed by 5 bases and V by 5 bases; bases with no gene match: 12. Germline lookup yields CDR1 KGHDR and CDR2 SFDVKD. The CDR3 loop spans 17 amino acids. Participants, about 18 to 89 years old, spanned some 23 US areas. Cohort assignment relied on participant-reported clinical history. TCRdb's table, derived via immunoSEQ multiplex PCR, lists solely in-frame clones and lacks some. The table lists 200,000 to 300,000 clones, 85% to 90% of them singletons. This chain connects TRBV24-1 to TRBJ2-3, with TRBD1 matching over 10 bases. The TCR sequence derives from a woman aged 30 to 39 with acute COVID-19. Material: PBMCs or T cells enriched from blood (not recorded which). CDR3 nucleotides: TGTGCCACCAGTGGACACCGGGACAGGGGACAATTAGATACGCAGTATTTT. This encodes CATSGHRDRGQLDTQYF.